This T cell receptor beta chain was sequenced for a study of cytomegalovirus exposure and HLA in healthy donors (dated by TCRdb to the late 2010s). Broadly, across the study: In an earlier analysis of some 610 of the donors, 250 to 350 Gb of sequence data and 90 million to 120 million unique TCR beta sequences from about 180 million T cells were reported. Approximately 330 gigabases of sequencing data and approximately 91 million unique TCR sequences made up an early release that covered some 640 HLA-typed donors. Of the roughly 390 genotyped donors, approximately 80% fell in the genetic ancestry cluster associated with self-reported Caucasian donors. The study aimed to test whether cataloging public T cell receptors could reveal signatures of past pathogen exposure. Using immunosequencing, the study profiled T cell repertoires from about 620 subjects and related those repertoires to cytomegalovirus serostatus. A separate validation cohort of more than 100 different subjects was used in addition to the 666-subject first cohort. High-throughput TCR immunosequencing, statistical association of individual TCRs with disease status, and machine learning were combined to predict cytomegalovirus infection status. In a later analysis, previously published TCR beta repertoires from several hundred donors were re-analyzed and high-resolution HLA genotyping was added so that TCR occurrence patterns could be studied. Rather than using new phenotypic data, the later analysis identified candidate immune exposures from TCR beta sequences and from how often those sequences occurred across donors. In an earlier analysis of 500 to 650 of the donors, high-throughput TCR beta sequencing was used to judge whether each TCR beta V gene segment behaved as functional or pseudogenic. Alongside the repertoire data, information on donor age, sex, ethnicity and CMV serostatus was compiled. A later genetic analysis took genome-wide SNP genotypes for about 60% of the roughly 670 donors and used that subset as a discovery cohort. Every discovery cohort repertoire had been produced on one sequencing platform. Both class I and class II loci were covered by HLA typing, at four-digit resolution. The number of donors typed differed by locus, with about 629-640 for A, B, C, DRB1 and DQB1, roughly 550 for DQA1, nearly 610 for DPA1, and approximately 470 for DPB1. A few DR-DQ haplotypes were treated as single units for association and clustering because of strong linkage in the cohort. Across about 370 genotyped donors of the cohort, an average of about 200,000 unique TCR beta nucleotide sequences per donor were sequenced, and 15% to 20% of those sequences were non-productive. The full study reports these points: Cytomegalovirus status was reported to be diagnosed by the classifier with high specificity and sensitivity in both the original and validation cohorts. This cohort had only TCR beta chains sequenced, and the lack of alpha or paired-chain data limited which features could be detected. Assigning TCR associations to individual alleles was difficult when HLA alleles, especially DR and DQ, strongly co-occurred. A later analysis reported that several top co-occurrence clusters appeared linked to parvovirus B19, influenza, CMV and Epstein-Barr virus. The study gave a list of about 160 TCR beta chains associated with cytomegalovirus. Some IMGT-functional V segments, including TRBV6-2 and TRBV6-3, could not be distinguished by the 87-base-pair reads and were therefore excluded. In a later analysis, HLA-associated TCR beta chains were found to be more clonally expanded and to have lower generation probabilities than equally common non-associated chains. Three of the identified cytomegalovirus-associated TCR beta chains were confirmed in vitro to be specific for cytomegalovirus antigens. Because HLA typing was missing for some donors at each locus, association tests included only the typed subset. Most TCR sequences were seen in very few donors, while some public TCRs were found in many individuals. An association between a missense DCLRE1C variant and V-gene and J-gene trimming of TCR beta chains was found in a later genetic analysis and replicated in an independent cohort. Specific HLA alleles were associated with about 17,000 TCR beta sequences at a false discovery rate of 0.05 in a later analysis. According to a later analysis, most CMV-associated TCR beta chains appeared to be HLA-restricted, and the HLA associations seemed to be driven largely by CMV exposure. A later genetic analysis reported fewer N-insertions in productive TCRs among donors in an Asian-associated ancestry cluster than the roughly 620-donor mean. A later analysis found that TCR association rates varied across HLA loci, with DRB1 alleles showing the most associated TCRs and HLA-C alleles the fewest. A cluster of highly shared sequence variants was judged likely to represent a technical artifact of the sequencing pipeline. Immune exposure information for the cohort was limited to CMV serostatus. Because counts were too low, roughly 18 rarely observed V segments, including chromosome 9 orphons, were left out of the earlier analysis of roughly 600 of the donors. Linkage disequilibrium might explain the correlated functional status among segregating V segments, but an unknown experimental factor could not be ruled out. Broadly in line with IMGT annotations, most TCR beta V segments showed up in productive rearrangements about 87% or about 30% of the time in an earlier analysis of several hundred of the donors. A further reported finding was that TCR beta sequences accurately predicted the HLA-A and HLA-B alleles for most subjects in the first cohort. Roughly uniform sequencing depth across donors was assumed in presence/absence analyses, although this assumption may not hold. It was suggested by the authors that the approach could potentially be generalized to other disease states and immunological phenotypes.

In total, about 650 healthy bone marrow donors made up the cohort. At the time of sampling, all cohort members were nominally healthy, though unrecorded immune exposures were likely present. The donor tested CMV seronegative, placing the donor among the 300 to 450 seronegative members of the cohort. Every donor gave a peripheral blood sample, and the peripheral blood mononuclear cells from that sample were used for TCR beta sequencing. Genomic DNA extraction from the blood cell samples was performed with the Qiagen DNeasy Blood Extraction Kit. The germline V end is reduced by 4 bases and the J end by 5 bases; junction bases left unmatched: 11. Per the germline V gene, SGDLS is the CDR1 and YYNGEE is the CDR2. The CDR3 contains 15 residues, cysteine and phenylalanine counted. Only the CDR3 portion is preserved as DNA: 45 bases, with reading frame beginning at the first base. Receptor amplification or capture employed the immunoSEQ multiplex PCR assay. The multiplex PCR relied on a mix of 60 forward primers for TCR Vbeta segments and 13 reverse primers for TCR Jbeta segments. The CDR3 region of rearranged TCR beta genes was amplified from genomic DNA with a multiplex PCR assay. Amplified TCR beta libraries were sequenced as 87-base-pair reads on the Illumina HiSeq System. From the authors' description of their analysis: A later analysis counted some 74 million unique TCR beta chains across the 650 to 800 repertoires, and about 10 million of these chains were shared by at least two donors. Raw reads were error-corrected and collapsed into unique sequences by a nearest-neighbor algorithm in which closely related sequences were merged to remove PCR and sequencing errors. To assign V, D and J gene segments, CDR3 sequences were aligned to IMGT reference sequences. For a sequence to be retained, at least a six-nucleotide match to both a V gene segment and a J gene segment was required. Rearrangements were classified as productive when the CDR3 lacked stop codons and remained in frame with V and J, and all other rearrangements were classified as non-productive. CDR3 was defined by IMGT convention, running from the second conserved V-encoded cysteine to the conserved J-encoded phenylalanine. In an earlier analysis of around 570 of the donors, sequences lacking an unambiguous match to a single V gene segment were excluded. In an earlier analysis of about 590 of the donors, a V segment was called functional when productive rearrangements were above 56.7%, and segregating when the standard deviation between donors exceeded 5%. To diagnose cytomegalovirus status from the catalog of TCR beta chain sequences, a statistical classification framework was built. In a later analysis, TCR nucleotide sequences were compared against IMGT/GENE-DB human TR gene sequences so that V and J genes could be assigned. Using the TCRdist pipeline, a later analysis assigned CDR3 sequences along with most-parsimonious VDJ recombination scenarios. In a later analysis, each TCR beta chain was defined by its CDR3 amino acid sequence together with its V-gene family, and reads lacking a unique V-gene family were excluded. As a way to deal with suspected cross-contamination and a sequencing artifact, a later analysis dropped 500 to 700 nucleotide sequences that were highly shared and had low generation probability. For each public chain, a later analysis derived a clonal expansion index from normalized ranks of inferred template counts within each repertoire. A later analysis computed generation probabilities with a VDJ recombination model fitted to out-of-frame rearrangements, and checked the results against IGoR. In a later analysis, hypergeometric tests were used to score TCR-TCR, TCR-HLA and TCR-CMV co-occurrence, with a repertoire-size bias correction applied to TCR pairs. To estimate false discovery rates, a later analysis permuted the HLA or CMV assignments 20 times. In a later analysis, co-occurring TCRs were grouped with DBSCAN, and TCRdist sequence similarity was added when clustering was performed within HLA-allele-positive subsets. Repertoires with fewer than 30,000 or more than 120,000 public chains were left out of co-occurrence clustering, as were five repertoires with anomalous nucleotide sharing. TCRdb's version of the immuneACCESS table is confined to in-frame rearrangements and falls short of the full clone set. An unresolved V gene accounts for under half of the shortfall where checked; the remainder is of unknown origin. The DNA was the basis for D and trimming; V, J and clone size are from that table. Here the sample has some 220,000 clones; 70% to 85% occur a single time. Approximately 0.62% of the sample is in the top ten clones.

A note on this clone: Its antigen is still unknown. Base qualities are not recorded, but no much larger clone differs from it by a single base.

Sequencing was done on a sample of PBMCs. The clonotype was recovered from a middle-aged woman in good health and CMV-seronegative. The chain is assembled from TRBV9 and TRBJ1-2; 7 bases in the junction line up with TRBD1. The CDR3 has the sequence CASSQQGENPYGYTF. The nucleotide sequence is TGTGCCAGCAGCCAGCAGGGGGAAAACCCTTATGGCTACACCTTC.